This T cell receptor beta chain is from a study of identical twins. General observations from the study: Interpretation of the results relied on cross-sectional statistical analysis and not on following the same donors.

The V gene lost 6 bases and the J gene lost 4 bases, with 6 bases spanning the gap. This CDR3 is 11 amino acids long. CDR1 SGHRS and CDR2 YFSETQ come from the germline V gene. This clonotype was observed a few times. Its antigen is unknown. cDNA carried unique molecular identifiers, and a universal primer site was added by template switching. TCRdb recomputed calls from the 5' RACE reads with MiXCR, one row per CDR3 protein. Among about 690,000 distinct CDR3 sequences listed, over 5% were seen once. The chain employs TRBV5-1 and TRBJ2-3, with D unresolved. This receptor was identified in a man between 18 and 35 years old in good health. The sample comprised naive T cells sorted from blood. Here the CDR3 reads CASTLADTQYF. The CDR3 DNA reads TGCGCCAGCACTTTGGCAGATACGCAGTATTTT. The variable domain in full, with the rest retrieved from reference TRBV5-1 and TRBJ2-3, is KAGVTQTPRYLIKTRGQQVTLSCSPISGHRSVSWYQQTPGQGLQFLFEYFSETQRNKGNFPGRFSGRQFSNSRSEMNVSTLELGDSALYLCASTLADTQYFGPGTRLTVL.